One and the same sample provided the 20 T cell receptor beta chains below, sequenced in a study of T cell responses to AZD1222 COVID-19 vaccine. Clones were read by immunoSEQ multiplex PCR, and TCRdb kept only the in-frame ones, dropping some. The repertoire holds 110,000 to 150,000 clones, about 90% seen once, with about 3.5% in the top ten. The material sequenced was peripheral blood, taken 28 days after the second AZD1222 dose. The receptors stem from an adult who received the AZD1222 COVID-19 vaccine.

The V gene is TRBV30, the J gene TRBJ1-6; D may be TRBD1 (5 bases). There are 17 residues in the CDR3. Germline lookup yields CDR1 GTSNPN and CDR2 SVGIG (reference sequence). V was shortened by 1 base and J by 7 bases, with 20 bases between the two germline ends. This chain's CDR3 is CAWSDIAGPRWNSPLHF. The CDR3, as DNA: TGTGCCTGGAGTGATATAGCGGGACCCCGCTGGAATTCACCCCTCCACTTT.

This chain joins TRBV10-3 and TRBJ2-7, with 8 positions matching TRBD2. This CDR3 region has 13 residues. J was trimmed by 0 bases and V by 7 bases; bases with no gene match: 2. The germline CDR1 and CDR2 sequences are ENHRY and SYGVKD. The CDR3 DNA sequence: TGTGCCATCACGGGGGGGAGCTCCTACGAGCAGTACTTC. Amino acid sequence: CAITGGSSYEQYF.

CDR3 amino acids: CASSYGTSGNYNEQFF. CDR3 bases: TGCGCCAGCAGCTATGGGACTAGCGGGAATTACAATGAGCAGTTCTTC. The chain uses TRBV5-1 and TRBJ2-1, with 13 bases lining up with TRBD2. The ends lost 3 bases at V and 4 bases at J; junction bases unmatched: 4. Germline CDR1 and CDR2: SGHRS and YFSETQ. The CDR3 runs to 16 residues.

This chain uses TRBV18 with TRBJ2-7, with 7 bases aligning to TRBD1. The J segment lost 10 bases and the V segment lost 0 bases, leaving 9 bases of the junction unmatched. Germline V lookup: CDR1 KGHSH, CDR2 LQKENI. The CDR3 runs to 14 residues. The CDR3 region is CASSPPWDSAQQYF. CDR3 coding DNA: TGTGCCAGCTCACCACCATGGGACAGCGCCCAACAGTACTTC. Based on the CDR3 plus reference TRBV18 and TRBJ2-7, the full variable domain is NAGVMQNPRHLVRRRGQEARLRCSPMKGHSHVYWYRQLPEEGLKFMVYLQKENIIDESGMPKERFSAEFPKEGPSILRIQQVVRGDSAAYFCASSPPWDSAQQYFGPGTRLTVT.

The V call is TRBV10-3, the J call TRBJ1-2; no clear D. Germline V CDR1 and CDR2: ENHRY, SYGVKD. CDR3 size: 14 residues. V lost 2 bases and J lost 1, with 8 bases in between. The CDR3 DNA is TGTGCCATCAGTGAGAGACTCCTTAACTATGGCTACACCTTC. It encodes CAISERLLNYGYTF.

The chain combines TRBV28 with TRBJ2-7; D unresolved. The V end was cut by 6 bases, the J end by 4 bases, with 7 bases between. The germline CDR1 and CDR2 sequences are MDHEN and SYDVKM. CDR3 length: 11 amino acids. DNA for the CDR3: TGTGCCAGCAGAGTCCTTTACGAGCAGTACTTC. Amino acid sequence: CASRVLYEQYF.

V is TRBV6-5 and J is TRBJ1-1, with D maybe TRBD1 (6 bases). The germline gives CDR1 MNHEY, CDR2 SVGAGI. V shed 6 bases and J shed 7 bases, with 21 bases lying between them. CDR3 length: 15 amino acids. The CDR3 region is CASRGLSGEGDEAFF. CDR3 nucleotides: TGTGCCAGCAGGGGACTATCCGGGGAGGGGGATGAAGCTTTCTTT.

The chain carries TRBV5-4 and TRBJ2-3, with TRBD2 matching 7 bases. V was pared by 1 base and J by 1 base, with 3 bases of the junction left unmatched. There are 15 residues in the CDR3. Germline CDR1 SGHNT, CDR2 YYREEE (reference sequence). CDR3 protein: CASSLTSDGTDTQYF. CDR3 coding DNA: TGTGCCAGCAGCTTGACTAGCGATGGCACAGATACGCAGTATTTT. The whole variable domain, remainder taken from reference TRBV5-4 and TRBJ2-3, is ETGVTQSPTHLIKTRGQQVTLRCSSQSGHNTVSWYQQALGQGPQFIFQYYREEENGRGNFPPRFSGLQFPNYSSELNVNALELDDSALYLCASSLTSDGTDTQYFGPGTRLTVL.

The chain couples TRBV5-5 to TRBJ1-2; D remains unclear. Germline V gene sequence: CDR1 SGHKS, CDR2 YYEKEE (reference sequence). V lost 5 bases, J lost 0 bases, and 20 bases lay in between. This CDR3 region has 17 residues. The chain's CDR3 is CASSLALFDVANYGYTF. DNA of the CDR3: TGTGCCAGCAGTCTCGCCCTTTTTGACGTCGCTAACTATGGCTACACCTTC.

The CDR3 DNA reads as TGTGCCAGCAGCCAGAGGGACAGAAAAGCTTTCTTT. Protein sequence: CASSQRDRKAFF. The chain has TRBV14 and TRBJ1-1; 7 bases fit TRBD1. The junction had 4 bases not matched to a gene; V was cut back by 3 bases and J by 9 bases. This CDR3 region has 12 residues. The germline V gene has CDR1 SGHDN and CDR2 FVKESK.

DNA of the CDR3: TGTGCCAGCAGCGACCGGAGGGGAGATCAGCCCCAGCATTTT. Protein: CASSDRRGDQPQHF. The genes are TRBV2 and TRBJ1-5; a weak D match, TRBD1 (5 bases). The germline gives CDR1 SNHLY, CDR2 FYNNEI. V was pared by 6 bases and J by 5 bases, with 14 bases between. CDR3 length equals 14 residues.

This clone has only one observation. The rearrangement joins TRBV19 to TRBJ2-7, with TRBD1 matching over 9 bases. This CDR3 comprises 13 residues. The germline V gene has CDR1 LNHDA and CDR2 SQIVND (reference sequence). The V and J ends lost 5 bases and 6 bases, in that order; junction bases with no gene match: 5. The CDR3 DNA reads TGTGCCAGTAGTGAGGGGACAGGGTCCGAGCAGTACTTC. Translating it yields CASSEGTGSEQYF.

The V and J genes are TRBV19 and TRBJ1-2; TRBD1 agrees at 8 bases. The CDR3 sequence is 16 residues long. V shed 5 bases, J shed 2 bases, and the junction held 10 bases outside the gene matches. The germline V gene encodes CDR1 LNHDA and CDR2 SQIVND (reference sequence). The CDR3 sequence is CASSPQAGQVNYGYTF. Written as DNA, the CDR3 is TGTGCCAGTAGTCCTCAGGCGGGACAGGTGAACTATGGCTACACCTTC.

The CDR3 DNA reads as TGTGCCAGCAGTTCCGGACAGGTTGGGTTAACCGGGGAGCTGTTTTTT. Translated, it gives CASSSGQVGLTGELFF. The V call is TRBV7-6, the J call TRBJ2-2; 7 bases align to TRBD1. CDR1 is SGHVS and CDR2 is FNYEAQ in the germline V gene. The CDR3 totals 16 residues. With V trimmed by 6 bases and J by 5 bases, 12 bases remained unmatched.

This chain uses TRBV19 with TRBJ2-2, with D possibly called TRBD1 or TRBD2 (6 bases each). CDR1 LNHDA and CDR2 SQIVND come from the germline V gene (reference sequence). There are 15 residues in the CDR3. Trimming stripped 6 bases from V and 4 bases from J, with 15 bases between. CDR3 in DNA: TGTGCCAGTAGCGCCCCGGGGGCTGTCACCGGGGAGCTGTTTTTT. It is translated as CASSAPGAVTGELFF.

The J gene is TRBJ1-3, the V gene TRBV7-6; D is undetermined. This CDR3 has 15 amino acids. Germline CDR1 reads SGHVS; CDR2 reads FNYEAQ. V was trimmed by 5 bases and J by 0 bases, leaving 11 bases between them. CDR3 DNA sequence: TGTGCCAGCAGCCTCCGGCAGAGCTCTGGAAACACCATATATTTT. Translated: CASSLRQSSGNTIYF.

The chain is built from TRBV7-9 and TRBJ2-1, with 11 nucleotides matching TRBD2. Germline CDR1 SEHNR, CDR2 FQNEAQ (reference sequence). V shed 5 bases and J 8 bases; nucleotides not matched to a gene: 11. This CDR3 spans 16 amino acids. CDR3 in amino acids: CASSLFSTSGSHEQFF. The CDR3 DNA follows: TGTGCCAGCAGCCTTTTTAGTACTAGCGGGAGCCATGAGCAGTTCTTC.

The rearrangement uses TRBV28 and TRBJ2-7; 10 bases agree with TRBD2. The CDR3 runs to 15 residues. V shed 3 bases, J shed 0 bases, and the junction held 2 bases outside the gene matches. CDR1 and CDR2 (germline): MDHEN, SYDVKM. This chain's CDR3 is CASSLGLAISYEQYF. The CDR3 DNA reads as TGTGCCAGCAGTTTGGGACTAGCGATCTCCTACGAGCAGTACTTC.

V usage is TRBV5-6 and J usage is TRBJ1-5; the match to TRBD1 covers 7 bases. The CDR3 totals 13 residues. V gave up 1 base and J gave up 7 bases; unmatched junction bases: 2. Looked up from germline, CDR1 is SGHDT and CDR2 is YYEEEE. The CDR3 sequence: CASSLQGGQPQHF. The CDR3 coding sequence is TGTGCCAGCAGCTTGCAGGGGGGCCAGCCCCAGCATTTT. Drawing the rest from reference TRBV5-6 and TRBJ1-5, the complete variable domain is DAGVTQSPTHLIKTRGQQVTLRCSPKSGHDTVSWYQQALGQGPQFIFQYYEEEERQRGNFPDRFSGHQFPNYSSELNVNALLLGDSALYLCASSLQGGQPQHFGDGTRLSIL.

V gene TRBV18 combines with J gene TRBJ1-1; D perhaps matches TRBD1 (5 bases). The V and J ends lost 1 base and 0 bases respectively, with 12 bases between them. This CDR3 comprises 16 residues. Germline V lookup: CDR1 KGHSH, CDR2 LQKENI. This CDR3 reads CASSPQTATMNTEAFF. CDR3 coding DNA: TGTGCCAGCTCACCACAGACAGCTACCATGAACACTGAAGCTTTCTTT.